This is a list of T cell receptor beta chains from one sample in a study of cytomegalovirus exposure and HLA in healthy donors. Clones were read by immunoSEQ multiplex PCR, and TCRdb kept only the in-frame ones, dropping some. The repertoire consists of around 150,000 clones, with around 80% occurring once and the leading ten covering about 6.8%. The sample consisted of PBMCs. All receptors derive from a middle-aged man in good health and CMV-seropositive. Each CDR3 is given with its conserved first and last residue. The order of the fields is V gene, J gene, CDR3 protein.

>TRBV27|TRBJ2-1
CASRDGGYDEQFF
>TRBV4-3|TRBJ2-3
CASSHSGVDTQYF
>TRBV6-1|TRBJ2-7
CASTRGAGGAYEQYF
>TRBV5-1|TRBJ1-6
CASSPYPGLGSPLHF
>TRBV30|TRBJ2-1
CASRGGYNEQFF
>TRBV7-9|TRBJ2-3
CASSLRGMTSGGPDTQYF
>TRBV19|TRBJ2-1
CASIGLAGSSYNEQFF
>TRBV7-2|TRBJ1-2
CASSGDRVNYGYTF
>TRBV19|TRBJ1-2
CASSNRGNLGGYTF
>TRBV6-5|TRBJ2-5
CASSNPTGGAETQYF
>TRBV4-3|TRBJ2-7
CASSHEPGNYEQYF
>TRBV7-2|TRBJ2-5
CASSGQGWAQETQYF
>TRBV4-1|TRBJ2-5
CASSQFGSGSPQETQYF
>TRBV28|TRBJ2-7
CASSFDLAGLTYEQYF